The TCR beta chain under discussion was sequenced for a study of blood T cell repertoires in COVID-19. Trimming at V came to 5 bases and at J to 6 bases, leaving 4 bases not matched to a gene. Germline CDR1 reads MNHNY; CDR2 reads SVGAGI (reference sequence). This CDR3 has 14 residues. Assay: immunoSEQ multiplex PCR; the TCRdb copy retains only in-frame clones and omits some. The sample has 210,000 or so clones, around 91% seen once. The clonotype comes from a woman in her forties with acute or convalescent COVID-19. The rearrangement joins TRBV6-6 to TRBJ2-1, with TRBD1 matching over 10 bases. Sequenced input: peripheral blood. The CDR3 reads CASSGGQGGNEQFF. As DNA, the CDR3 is TGTGCCAGCAGTGGCGGACAGGGGGGCAATGAGCAGTTCTTC.